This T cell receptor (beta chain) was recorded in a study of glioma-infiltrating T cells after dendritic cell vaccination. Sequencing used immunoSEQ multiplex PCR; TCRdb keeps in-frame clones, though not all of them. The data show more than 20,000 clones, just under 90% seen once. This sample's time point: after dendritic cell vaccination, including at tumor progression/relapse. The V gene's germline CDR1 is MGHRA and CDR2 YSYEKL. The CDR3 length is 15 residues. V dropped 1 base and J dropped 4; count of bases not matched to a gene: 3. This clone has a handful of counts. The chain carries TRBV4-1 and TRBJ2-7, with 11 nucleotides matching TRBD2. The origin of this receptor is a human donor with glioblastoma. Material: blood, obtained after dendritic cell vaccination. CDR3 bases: TGCGCCAGCAGCCAAGGACTAGCGGGGACGTACGAGCAGTACTTC. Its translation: CASSQGLAGTYEQYF.